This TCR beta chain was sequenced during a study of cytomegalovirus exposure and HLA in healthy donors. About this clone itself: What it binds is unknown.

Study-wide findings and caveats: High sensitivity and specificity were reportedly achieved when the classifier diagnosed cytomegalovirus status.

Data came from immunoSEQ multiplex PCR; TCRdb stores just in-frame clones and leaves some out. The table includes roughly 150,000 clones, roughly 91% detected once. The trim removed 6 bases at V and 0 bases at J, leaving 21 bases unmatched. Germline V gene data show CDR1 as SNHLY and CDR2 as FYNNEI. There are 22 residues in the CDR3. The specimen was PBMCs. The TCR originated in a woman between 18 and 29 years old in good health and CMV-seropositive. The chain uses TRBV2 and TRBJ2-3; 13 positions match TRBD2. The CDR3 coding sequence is TGTGCCAGCAGCGGGACTAGCGGGATCACGCCGGGGCAAGCAATTAGCACAGATACGCAGTATTTT. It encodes CASSGTSGITPGQAISTDTQYF.